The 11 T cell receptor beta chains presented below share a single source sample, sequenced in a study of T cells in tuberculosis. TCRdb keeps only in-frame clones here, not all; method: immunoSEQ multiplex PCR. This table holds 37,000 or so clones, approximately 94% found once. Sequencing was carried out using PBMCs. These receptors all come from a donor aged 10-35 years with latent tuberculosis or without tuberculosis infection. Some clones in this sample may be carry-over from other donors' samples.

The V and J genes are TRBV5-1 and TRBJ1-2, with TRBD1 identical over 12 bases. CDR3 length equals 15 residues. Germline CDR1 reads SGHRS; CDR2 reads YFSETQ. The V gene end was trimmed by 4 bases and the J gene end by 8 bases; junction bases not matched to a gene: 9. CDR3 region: CASSIGTGGLGGYTF. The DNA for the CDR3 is TGCGCCAGCAGCATAGGGACAGGGGGCTTGGGCGGCTACACCTTC.

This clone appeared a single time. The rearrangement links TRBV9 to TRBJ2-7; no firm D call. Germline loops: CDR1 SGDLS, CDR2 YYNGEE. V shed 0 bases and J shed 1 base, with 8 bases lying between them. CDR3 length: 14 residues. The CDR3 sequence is CASSVGVKSYEQYF. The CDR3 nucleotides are TGTGCCAGCAGCGTAGGCGTTAAATCCTACGAGCAGTACTTC.

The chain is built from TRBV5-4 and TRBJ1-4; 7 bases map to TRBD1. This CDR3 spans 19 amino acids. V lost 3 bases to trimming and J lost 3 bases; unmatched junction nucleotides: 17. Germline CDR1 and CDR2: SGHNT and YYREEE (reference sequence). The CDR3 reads CASSSNRRGRGVANEKLFF. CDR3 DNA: TGTGCCAGCAGCTCCAATCGGAGGGGCAGGGGGGTAGCTAATGAAAAACTGTTTTTT.

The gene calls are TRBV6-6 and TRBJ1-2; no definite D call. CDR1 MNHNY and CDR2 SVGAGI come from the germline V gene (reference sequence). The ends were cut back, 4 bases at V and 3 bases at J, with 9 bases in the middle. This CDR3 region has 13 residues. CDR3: CASSSISDYGYTF. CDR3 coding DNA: TGTGCCAGCAGTTCCATCAGTGACTATGGCTACACCTTC.

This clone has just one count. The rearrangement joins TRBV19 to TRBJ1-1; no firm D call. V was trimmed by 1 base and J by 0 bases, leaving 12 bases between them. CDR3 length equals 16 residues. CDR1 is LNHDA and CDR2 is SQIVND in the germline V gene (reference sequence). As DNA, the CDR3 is TGTGCCAGTAGTATAGCCCAGCGAATAATGAACACTGAAGCTTTCTTT. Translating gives CASSIAQRIMNTEAFF.

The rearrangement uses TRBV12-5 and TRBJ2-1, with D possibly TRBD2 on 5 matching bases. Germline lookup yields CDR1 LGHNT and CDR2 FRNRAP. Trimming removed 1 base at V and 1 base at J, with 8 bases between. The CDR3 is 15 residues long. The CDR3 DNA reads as TGTGCTAGTGGTTTGGAACGGGGATCCTACAATGAGCAGTTCTTC. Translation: CASGLERGSYNEQFF. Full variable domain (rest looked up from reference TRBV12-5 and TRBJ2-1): DARVTQTPRHKVTEMGQEVTMRCQPILGHNTVFWYRQTMMQGLELLAYFRNRAPLDDSGMPKDRFSAEMPDATLATLKIQPSEPRDSAVYFCASGLERGSYNEQFFGPGTRLTVL.

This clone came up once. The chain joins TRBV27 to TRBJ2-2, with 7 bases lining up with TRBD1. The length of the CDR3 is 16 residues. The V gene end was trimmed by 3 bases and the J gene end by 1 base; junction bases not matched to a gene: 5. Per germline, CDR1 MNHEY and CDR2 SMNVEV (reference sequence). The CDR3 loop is CASSFLGQLNTGELFF. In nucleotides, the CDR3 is TGTGCCAGCAGTTTTTTGGGACAGCTGAACACCGGGGAGCTGTTTTTT.

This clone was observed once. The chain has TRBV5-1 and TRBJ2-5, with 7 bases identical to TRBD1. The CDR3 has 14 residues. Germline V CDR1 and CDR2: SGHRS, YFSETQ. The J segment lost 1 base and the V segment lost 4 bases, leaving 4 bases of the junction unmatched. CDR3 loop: CASSPGTVQETQYF. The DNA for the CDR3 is TGCGCCAGCAGCCCCGGGACAGTCCAAGAGACCCAGTACTTC. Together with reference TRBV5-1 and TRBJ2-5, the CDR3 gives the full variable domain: KAGVTQTPRYLIKTRGQQVTLSCSPISGHRSVSWYQQTPGQGLQFLFEYFSETQRNKGNFPGRFSGRQFSNSRSEMNVSTLELGDSALYLCASSPGTVQETQYFGPGTRLLVL.

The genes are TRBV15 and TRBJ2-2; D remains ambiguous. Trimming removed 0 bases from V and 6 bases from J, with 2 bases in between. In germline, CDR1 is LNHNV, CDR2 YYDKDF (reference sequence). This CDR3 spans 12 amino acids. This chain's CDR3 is CATSRDSGELFF. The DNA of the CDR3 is TGTGCCACCAGCAGAGACTCCGGGGAGCTGTTTTTT.

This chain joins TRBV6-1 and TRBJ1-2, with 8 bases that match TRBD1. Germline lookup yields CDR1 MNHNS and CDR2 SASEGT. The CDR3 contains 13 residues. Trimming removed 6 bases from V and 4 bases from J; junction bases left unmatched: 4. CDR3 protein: CASSTTGAYGYTF. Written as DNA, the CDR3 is TGTGCCAGCAGCACGACAGGGGCCTATGGCTACACCTTC.

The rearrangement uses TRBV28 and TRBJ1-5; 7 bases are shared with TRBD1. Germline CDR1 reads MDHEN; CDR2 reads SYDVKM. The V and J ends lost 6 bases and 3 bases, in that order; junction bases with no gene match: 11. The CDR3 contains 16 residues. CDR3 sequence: CASSTGTEFLNQPQHF. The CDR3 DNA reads TGTGCCAGCAGCACCGGGACAGAGTTTCTCAATCAGCCCCAGCATTTT.